This TCR beta chain was identified during a study of CD8 T cells in ankylosing spondylitis (dated by TCRdb to about 2017). Study-wide context: T cell receptor beta repertoires were profiled in healthy donors and ankylosing spondylitis patients so that disease-linked TCR variants could be found. In total, the full study cohort was made up of about 99 healthy donors and about two dozen ankylosing spondylitis patients. Peripheral blood was sampled, and synovial fluid was additionally collected from ankylosing spondylitis patients.

Of note for this clonotype: The antigen this receptor binds is unknown. No per-base quality is available; no much larger clone lies one base away.

On the study overall, not on this receptor specifically: Some motif variants had previously been reported in the synovial fluid and blood of reactive arthritis patients, which suggests shared mechanisms of disease initiation. A TCR beta motif made up of several highly homologous amino acid variants appeared to be characteristic of blood from ankylosing spondylitis patients. The disease-linked clones were reported to be significantly enriched in matched synovial fluid samples from ankylosing spondylitis patients. A CD8+ phenotype was shown by the disease-linked clones, which were found at relatively low frequencies in peripheral blood.

At the junction V is shortened by 7 bases and J by 4 bases, with 13 bases in between. CDR1 and CDR2, looked up from the germline V gene, are SQVTM and ANQGSEA. From its cysteine to its phenylalanine, the CDR3 spans 13 amino acids. The read is trimmed to its CDR3 DNA, 39 bases read in frame from base 1. Sequencing relied on an Illumina HiSeq 2500. Quantitative 5'-RACE with molecular barcodes was the method used to prepare the TCR beta libraries. Processing in the source paper ran as follows. A new computational method based on a probabilistic model of VDJ rearrangement was used to identify disease-linked TCR variants. Using fastp trimming at Q25 and MiXCR clonotype assembly, TCRdb reanalyzed the public sequencing data and kept in-frame beta chains. When rows share a CDR3 protein, they turn into one entry using the most common DNA and genes. The V and J calls were determined by TCRdb, not by the authors. The sample includes just over 300,000 distinct CDR3 sequences, with about 20% observed a single time. The top ten clones comprise around 3.2% of the sample.

The sequenced material came from blood, either unsorted or a sorted T cell fraction (not recorded which). The V and J segments used are TRBV29-1 and TRBJ2-2, with an unclear D gene assignment. The sequence was collected from a female donor with ankylosing spondylitis or in good health (not recorded which). The DNA sequence is as follows: TGCAGCGCTGAGAGATTAGGCACCGGGGAGCTGTTTTTT. This is translated as CSAERLGTGELFF.